Below are 19 T cell receptor beta chains sequenced from a single sample in a study of T cell responses to AZD1222 COVID-19 vaccine. This table comes from immunoSEQ multiplex PCR, and its TCRdb copy is limited to in-frame clones, with some not included. The profile shows approximately 100,000 clones, about 83% of them singletons. Sequencing was performed on peripheral blood, taken on day 0 of AZD1222 vaccination. These receptor sequences come from an adult in good health.

V usage is TRBV11-2 and J usage is TRBJ1-6; the D is unclear. This CDR3 is built from 14 residues. Per germline, CDR1 SGHAT and CDR2 FQNNGV. Trimming removed 3 bases at V and 9 bases at J, with 12 bases between. The CDR3 loop is CASSFSASLSPLHF. The CDR3 nucleotides read TGTGCCAGCAGCTTTTCGGCCTCACTTTCACCCCTCCACTTT.

V gene TRBV28 combines with J gene TRBJ2-7, with D unclear. The CDR3 has 15 residues. Per the germline V gene, CDR1 is MDHEN and CDR2 is SYDVKM. With 6 bases removed from V and 0 bases from J, the gap between germline ends came to 15 bases. The CDR3 region is CASSPRDGSSYEQYF. In nucleotides, the CDR3 is TGTGCCAGCAGCCCCCGAGACGGTAGCTCCTACGAGCAGTACTTC.

The rearrangement links TRBV15 to TRBJ2-7, with TRBD2 matching 11 bases. Germline-derived CDR1 and CDR2 are LNHNV and YYDKDF (reference sequence). Trimming cost V 3 bases and J 3 bases; bases outside gene matches: 4. CDR3 length equals 15 residues. Here the CDR3 DNA reads TGTGCCACCAGCAGCATAGCGGGAGGGGTCTACGAGCAGTACTTC. As protein: CATSSIAGGVYEQYF.

The chain is built from TRBV6-6 and TRBJ2-6, with 7 bases lining up with TRBD1. After removal of 6 bases from V and 2 bases from J, the junction contained 4 bases not matched to a gene. CDR1 and CDR2 (germline): MNHNY, SVGAGI (reference sequence). This CDR3 spans 15 amino acids. The CDR3 loop reads CASSQTGTGANVLTF. The CDR3 DNA follows: TGTGCCAGCAGCCAGACAGGGACTGGGGCCAACGTCCTGACTTTC.

The genes are TRBV7-2 and TRBJ1-1; 7 nucleotides line up with TRBD1. The CDR3 has 14 residues. The V gene end was trimmed by 5 bases and the J gene end by 6 bases; junction bases not matched to a gene: 9. Germline V lookup: CDR1 SGHTA, CDR2 FQGNSA. The CDR3: CASSQGGAGAEAFF. CDR3 in DNA: TGTGCCAGCAGCCAGGGGGGGGCCGGCGCTGAAGCTTTCTTT.

This chain uses TRBV6-2 or TRBV6-3 with TRBJ1-4; no definite D call. The V end lost 0 bases, the J end lost 8 bases, and 4 bases lay between the germline ends. The CDR3 contains 12 residues. In germline, CDR1 is MNHEY, CDR2 SVGEGT. The CDR3: CASSYSREKLFF. Written as DNA, the CDR3 is TGTGCCAGCAGTTACTCGAGGGAAAAACTGTTTTTT.

V usage is TRBV19 and J usage is TRBJ2-1, with TRBD1 matching over 9 bases. Germline V gene data show CDR1 as LNHDA and CDR2 as SQIVND (reference sequence). The V segment lost 0 bases and the J segment 8 bases; nucleotides outside the gene matches: 2. The CDR3 runs 14 residues. CDR3 sequence reads: CASSIEGTGYEQFF. CDR3 DNA: TGTGCCAGTAGTATAGAGGGGACAGGGTATGAGCAGTTCTTC.

This chain connects TRBV2 to TRBJ2-2; possible D gene TRBD2, 6 bases. This CDR3 has 15 residues. V lost 2 bases to trimming and J lost 6 bases, with 13 bases between them. Germline V lookup: CDR1 SNHLY, CDR2 FYNNEI. CDR3 DNA sequence: TGTGCCAGCAGTGAAACGGGGGTGGTGGCCGGGGAGCTGTTTTTT. Translation: CASSETGVVAGELFF.

The rearrangement links TRBV18 to TRBJ2-3; no firm D call. CDR1 is KGHSH and CDR2 is LQKENI in the germline V gene. CDR3 length equals 16 residues. With 2 bases removed from V and 0 bases from J, the gap between germline ends came to 12 bases. The CDR3 DNA follows: TGTGCCAGCTCACCAGCCTCAGCACCTAGCACAGATACGCAGTATTTT. Translated: CASSPASAPSTDTQYF.

This rearrangement joins TRBV6-2 or TRBV6-3 to TRBJ1-4; 12 bases line up with TRBD1. Trimming at V came to 4 bases and at J to 8 bases, leaving 5 bases not matched to a gene. Looked up from germline, CDR1 is MNHEY and CDR2 is SVGEGT. The CDR3 extends over 15 amino acids. The CDR3 bases are TGTGCCAGCAGTTCGGGACAGGGGGCGAGAGAAAAACTGTTTTTT. Translated, it gives CASSSGQGAREKLFF.

The chain has TRBV5-6 and TRBJ1-3, with D possibly matching TRBD1 (5 bases). Germline-derived CDR1 and CDR2 are SGHDT and YYEEEE. CDR3 length equals 16 residues. Trimming cost V 4 bases and J 0 bases, with 14 bases left between them. The DNA for the CDR3 is TGTGCCAGCAGCATAAGACAGATAAGCTCTGGAAACACCATATATTTT. This gives the protein CASSIRQISSGNTIYF.

The chain links TRBV27 to TRBJ2-7; D gene ambiguous. Germline V gives CDR1 MNHEY, CDR2 SMNVEV (reference sequence). V lost 5 bases and J 0 bases, leaving 14 bases between the germline ends. This CDR3 contains 15 residues. The CDR3 DNA follows: TGTGCCAGCAGTCCTGACCGATCAAGCTCCTACGAGCAGTACTTC. Its protein product is CASSPDRSSSYEQYF.

V usage is TRBV9 and J usage is TRBJ2-1; TRBD2 agrees at 7 bases. CDR1 and CDR2 from the germline V gene are SGDLS and YYNGEE. The CDR3 runs 15 residues. The J segment lost 5 bases and the V segment lost 3 bases, leaving 8 bases of the junction unmatched. The CDR3 nucleotides are TGTGCCAGCAGCGCCACGGGTGCGGGGGACAATGAGCAGTTCTTC. Its protein is CASSATGAGDNEQFF.

The CDR3 loop is CASSPTGTSGIETQYF. The CDR3 DNA sequence: TGTGCCAGCAGCCCCACCGGGACTAGCGGGATTGAGACCCAGTACTTC. The gene calls are TRBV7-8 and TRBJ2-5; 13 bases match TRBD2. This CDR3 is 16 amino acids long. Germline CDR1 reads SGHVS; CDR2 reads FQNEAQ. The trim removed 5 bases at V and 5 bases at J, leaving 8 bases unmatched.

V and J are TRBV9 and TRBJ2-2; TRBD2 aligns across 10 bases. Germline CDR1 is SGDLS and CDR2 is YYNGEE. Trimming cost V 0 bases and J 5 bases; bases outside gene matches: 7. The CDR3 is made up of 17 amino acids. The CDR3 loop is CASSVDSLAGPTGELFF. CDR3 bases: TGTGCCAGCAGCGTAGACTCACTAGCGGGACCTACCGGGGAGCTGTTTTTT.

This clone was counted between two and nine times. V and J are TRBV2 and TRBJ2-7; possible D gene TRBD1, 5 bases. With 7 bases removed from V and 5 bases from J, the gap between germline ends came to 15 bases. The CDR3 consists of 13 residues. Per the germline V gene, CDR1 is SNHLY and CDR2 is FYNNEI. In DNA, the CDR3 is TGTGCCAGCATGGGGCGCGGCGGCGACGAGCAGTACTTC. Translation gives CASMGRGGDEQYF.

The chain couples TRBV28 to TRBJ2-6; TRBD1 is a possible D gene (6 bases). Between the trimmed V and J ends, which lost 6 bases and 0 bases, there was a span of 18 bases. The germline V gene encodes CDR1 MDHEN and CDR2 SYDVKM. CDR3 length: 18 residues. The CDR3 loop is CASRRSGTTFSGANVLTF. The CDR3 bases are TGTGCCAGCAGAAGATCCGGGACAACCTTCTCTGGGGCCAACGTCCTGACTTTC.

This CDR3 reads CASRQGLQPQHF. The CDR3 DNA reads as TGTGCCAGCAGACAGGGATTACAGCCCCAGCATTTT. The genes are TRBV28 and TRBJ1-5; perhaps TRBD1 as D (6 bases). The CDR3 covers 12 residues. The germline V and J ends were trimmed by 6 bases and 7 bases, with 10 bases remaining between them. Per germline, CDR1 MDHEN and CDR2 SYDVKM.

This chain connects TRBV5-1 to TRBJ1-2, with D uncertain. CDR3 length: 12 amino acids. CDR1 SGHRS and CDR2 YFSETQ come from the germline V gene. The V end lost 2 bases, the J end lost 6 bases, and 8 bases lay between the germline ends. The CDR3 nucleotides are TGCGCCAGCAGCTTAGGGTCGGATGGCTACACCTTC. Its translation: CASSLGSDGYTF. Filled out from reference TRBV5-1 and TRBJ1-2, the complete variable domain reads KAGVTQTPRYLIKTRGQQVTLSCSPISGHRSVSWYQQTPGQGLQFLFEYFSETQRNKGNFPGRFSGRQFSNSRSEMNVSTLELGDSALYLCASSLGSDGYTFGSGTRLTVV.